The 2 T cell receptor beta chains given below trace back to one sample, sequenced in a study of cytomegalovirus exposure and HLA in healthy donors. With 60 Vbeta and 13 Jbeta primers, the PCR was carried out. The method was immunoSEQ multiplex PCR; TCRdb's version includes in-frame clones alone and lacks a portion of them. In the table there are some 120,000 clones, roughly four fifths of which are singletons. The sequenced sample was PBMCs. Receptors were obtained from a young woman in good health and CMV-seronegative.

CDR3 protein: CATSYAAGYEQYF. Here the CDR3 DNA reads TGTGCCACCAGCTACGCCGCCGGCTACGAGCAGTACTTC. The chain is built from TRBV15 and TRBJ2-7; D unresolved. The germline gives CDR1 LNHNV, CDR2 YYDKDF (reference sequence). This CDR3 contains 13 residues. V lost 5 bases to trimming and J lost 3 bases, with 11 bases between them.

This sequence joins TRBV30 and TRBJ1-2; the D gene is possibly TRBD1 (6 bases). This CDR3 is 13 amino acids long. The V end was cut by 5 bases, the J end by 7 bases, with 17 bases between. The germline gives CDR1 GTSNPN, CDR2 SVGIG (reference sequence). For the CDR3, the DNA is TGTGCCTGGTCTTTCAACAGGGAGTTTGGCTACACCTTC. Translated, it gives CAWSFNREFGYTF.